These 4 T cell receptor beta chains originate from one sample sequenced in a study of identical twins. TCRdb used MiXCR to reprocess the 5' RACE reads, holding one entry per CDR3 protein. In the table there are 1,800,000 or so distinct CDR3 sequences, about 30% of which are singletons. Specimen: cord blood. All receptors come from a newborn girl in good health.

The rearrangement uses TRBV5-1 and TRBJ1-4; tentative D call: TRBD1 (6 bases). V lost 4 bases to trimming and J lost 7 bases, with 20 bases between them. Per germline, CDR1 SGHRS and CDR2 YFSETQ. The CDR3 contains 16 residues. The CDR3 here is CASSPRTDGGSEKLFF. CDR3 nucleotide sequence: TGCGCCAGCAGCCCCAGGACAGACGGAGGGAGTGAAAAACTGTTTTTT.

Comments on this clonotype: One junction end disagrees with the germline gene, perhaps due to a read error. V usage is TRBV29-1 and J usage is TRBJ2-7; the match to TRBD2 covers 7 bases. CDR3 length equals 13 residues. Germline V gene data show CDR1 as SQVTM and CDR2 as ANQGSEA. The CDR3 DNA is TGCGGCGTTGAGTTGCCGGGAGGCTACGAGCAGTACTTC. Its translation is CGVELPGGYEQYF.

The chain combines TRBV20-1 with TRBJ2-2; D gene uncertain. V was cut by 5 bases and J by 0 bases, with 22 bases left in between. The CDR3 is made up of 18 amino acids. Germline loops: CDR1 DFQATT, CDR2 SNEGSKA (reference sequence). The CDR3 here is CSAYITQLKESNTGELFF. The CDR3 nucleotides read TGCAGTGCTTACATAACGCAACTCAAGGAATCGAACACCGGGGAGCTGTTTTTT.

V usage is TRBV12-3 or TRBV12-4 and J usage is TRBJ1-1; D ambiguous. Deletions cut 7 bases from V and 2 bases from J, with 14 bases between. This CDR3 is 14 amino acids long. The CDR3 sequence is CASTPLRVNTEAFF. In DNA form, the CDR3 reads TGTGCCAGCACCCCTTTACGAGTAAACACTGAAGCTTTCTTT.